This T cell receptor (beta chain) stems from a study of early T cells in non-severe SARS-CoV-2 infection. About the research overall: Unsorted whole-blood RNA was sequenced in bulk, leaving chains unpaired.

Study-wide points: CD4 and private specificities were missed by VDJdb matching, which favored anti-spike CD8 responses.

TCRdb reprocessed the 5' RACE reads via MiXCR and lists one record per CDR3 protein. The data show about 22,000 distinct CDR3 sequences, 3% to 4% seen once. This clonotype came up many times. Its antigen remains unknown. What was sequenced was whole blood. This receptor was identified in an adult who was a healthcare worker with PCR-confirmed SARS-CoV-2 infection or an uninfected control (not recorded which).

For the CDR3, the DNA is TGCAGTGCCGGCGACACAGGGAATTCACCCCTCCACTTT. Protein product: CSAGDTGNSPLHF. This rearrangement joins TRBV20-1 to TRBJ1-6, with a possible D match to TRBD1 (6 bases). V lost 6 bases and J 7 bases, leaving 13 bases between the germline ends. The V gene's germline CDR1 is DFQATT and CDR2 SNEGSKA (reference sequence). This CDR3 has 13 amino acids.